This TCR beta chain was identified in a study of vaccination effects on CD4 cells after COVID-19. Of note for this clone: Antigen specificity is unknown.

V was shortened by 3 bases and J by 2 bases, with 7 bases between the two germline ends. The CDR3 runs to 13 residues. Germline V gene data show CDR1 as SGHVS and CDR2 as FQNEAQ. The protocol was immunoSEQ multiplex PCR, while the TCRdb copy is restricted to in-frame clones and leaves out a portion. Of over 30,000 clones in the sample, roughly 70% are singletons; the top ten hold approximately 22%. Expansion with viral peptide pools was applied to antigen-specific CD4+ T cells by the ViraFEST assay prior to sequencing. A 10-day culture period preceded the isolation of CD4+ T cells. The study found no prior SARS-CoV-2 infection in the vaccine recipients, who tested negative for nucleocapsid antibodies. General study results and limits: Long after vaccination, the clones induced by infection and by vaccine shrank markedly in size. The study had few convalescent patients and no early post-infection timepoints.

The rearrangement links TRBV7-8 to TRBJ1-2, with D possibly being TRBD1 (6 bases). This receptor was taken from a human donor who received a COVID-19 vaccine. The sample here was CD4+ T cells from PBMCs cultured with SARS-CoV-2 spike peptides, taken before COVID-19 vaccination. The DNA of the CDR3 is TGTGCCAGCAGCTTGCAGGGGAACTATGGCTACACCTTC. Amino acids: CASSLQGNYGYTF.